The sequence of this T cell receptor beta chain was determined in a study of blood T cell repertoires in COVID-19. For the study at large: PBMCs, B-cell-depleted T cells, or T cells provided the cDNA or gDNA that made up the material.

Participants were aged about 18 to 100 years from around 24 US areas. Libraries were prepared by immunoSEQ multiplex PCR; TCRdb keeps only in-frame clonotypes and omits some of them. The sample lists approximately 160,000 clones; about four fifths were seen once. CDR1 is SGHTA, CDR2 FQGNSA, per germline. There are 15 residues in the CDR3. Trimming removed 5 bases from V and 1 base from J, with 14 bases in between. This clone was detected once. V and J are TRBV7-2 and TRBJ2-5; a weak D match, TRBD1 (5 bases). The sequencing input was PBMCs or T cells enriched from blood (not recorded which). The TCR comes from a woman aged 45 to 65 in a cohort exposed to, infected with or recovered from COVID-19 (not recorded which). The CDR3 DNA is TGTGCCAGCAGCCAGTACCAGGGCTTCCAAGAGACCCAGTACTTC. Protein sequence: CASSQYQGFQETQYF. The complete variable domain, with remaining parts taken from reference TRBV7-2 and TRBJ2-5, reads GAGVSQSPSNKVTEKGKDVELRCDPISGHTALYWYRQSLGQGLEFLIYFQGNSAPDKSGLPSDRFSAERTGGSVSTLTIQRTQQEDSAVYLCASSQYQGFQETQYFGPGTRLLVL.